This T cell receptor beta chain was sequenced during a study of blood T cell repertoires in COVID-19. V was pared by 2 bases and J by 1 base, with 5 bases of the junction left unmatched. The germline CDR1 and CDR2 sequences are LGHDT and YNNKEL (reference sequence). CDR3 size: 16 residues. Profiling relied on immunoSEQ multiplex PCR, and the TCRdb table lists in-frame clones only, not all of them. The profile shows approximately 220,000 clones, about nine tenths of them singletons. Material for sequencing was peripheral blood. This TCR derives from a woman between 50 and 59 years old with acute or convalescent COVID-19. This chain joins TRBV3-1 (or the pseudogene TRBV3-2) and TRBJ1-3, with 7 bases matching TRBD1. The CDR3 region has the DNA TGTGCCAGCAGCCAACAAATGACAGGGTCTGGAAACACCATATATTTT. It encodes CASSQQMTGSGNTIYF.